This T cell receptor (beta chain) was recorded in a study of T cells after posttransplantation cyclophosphamide. Broader study findings: Later post-transplant blood repertoires were often dominated by donor CD8+ memory clones. TRB clonality was highly associated with recipient CMV seropositivity and reactivation. Skin or GI-infiltrating T cells shared few TRB sequences with blood.

TCRdb's table, derived via immunoSEQ multiplex PCR, lists solely in-frame clones and lacks some. The sample has 14,000 or so clones, none seen only once. CDR1 is SGDLS and CDR2 is YYNGEE in the germline V gene. V dropped 4 bases and J dropped 5; count of bases not matched to a gene: 10. The CDR3 loop spans 15 amino acids. A marrow graft followed busulfan-fludarabine conditioning, with cyclophosphamide on days +3 and +4. This clone was seen ten or more times. Its antigen is unknown. The chain couples TRBV9 to TRBJ1-1, with 8 bases matching TRBD1. Source: PBMCs, taken about 1,000 days after allogeneic stem cell transplant with posttransplant cyclophosphamide. This receptor was taken from a female patient aged 35-55 years who received an allogeneic stem cell transplant from a related donor, was CMV-positive, and had no GVHD. The graft donor may account for some of the T cells. CDR3 loop: CASSSRSDRGTEAFF. The CDR3 DNA reads as TGTGCCAGCAGCTCGCGGTCCGACAGGGGTACTGAAGCTTTCTTT.